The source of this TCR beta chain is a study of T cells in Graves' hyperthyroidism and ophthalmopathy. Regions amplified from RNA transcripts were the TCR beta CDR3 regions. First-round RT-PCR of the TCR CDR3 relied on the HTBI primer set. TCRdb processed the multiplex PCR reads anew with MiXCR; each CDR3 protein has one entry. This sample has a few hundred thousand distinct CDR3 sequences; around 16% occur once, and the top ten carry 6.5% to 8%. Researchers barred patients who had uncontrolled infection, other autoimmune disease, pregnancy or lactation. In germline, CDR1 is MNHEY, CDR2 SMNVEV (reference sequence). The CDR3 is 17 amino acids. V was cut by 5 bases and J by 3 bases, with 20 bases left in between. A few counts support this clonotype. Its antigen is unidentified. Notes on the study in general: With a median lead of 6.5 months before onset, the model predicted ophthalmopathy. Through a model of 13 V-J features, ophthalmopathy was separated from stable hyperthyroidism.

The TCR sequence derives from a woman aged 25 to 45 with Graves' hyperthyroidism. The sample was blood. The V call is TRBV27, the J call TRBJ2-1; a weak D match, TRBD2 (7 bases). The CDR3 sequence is CASSRLPGAGVYNEQFF. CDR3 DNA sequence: TGTGCCAGCAGTCGCCTCCCGGGGGCGGGAGTCTACAATGAGCAGTTCTTC.